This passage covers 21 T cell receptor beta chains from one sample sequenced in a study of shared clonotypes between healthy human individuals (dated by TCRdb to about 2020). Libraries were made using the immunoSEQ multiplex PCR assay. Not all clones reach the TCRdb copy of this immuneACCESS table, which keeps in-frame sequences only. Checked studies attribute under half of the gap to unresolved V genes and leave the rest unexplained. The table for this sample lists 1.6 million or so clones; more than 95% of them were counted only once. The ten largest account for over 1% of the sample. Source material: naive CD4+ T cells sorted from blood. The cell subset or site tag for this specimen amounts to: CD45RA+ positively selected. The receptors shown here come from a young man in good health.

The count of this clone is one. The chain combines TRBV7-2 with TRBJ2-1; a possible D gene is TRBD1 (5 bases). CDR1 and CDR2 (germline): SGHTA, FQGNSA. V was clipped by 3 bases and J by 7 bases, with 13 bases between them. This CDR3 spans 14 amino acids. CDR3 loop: CASSFSQGLNEQFF. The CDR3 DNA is TGTGCCAGCAGCTTTTCCCAGGGTCTAAATGAGCAGTTCTTC.

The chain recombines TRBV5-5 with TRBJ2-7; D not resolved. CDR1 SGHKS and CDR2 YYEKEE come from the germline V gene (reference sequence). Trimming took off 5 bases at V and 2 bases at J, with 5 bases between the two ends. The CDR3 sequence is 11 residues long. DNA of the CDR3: TGTGCCAGCAGGTCGACCTACGAGCAGTACTTC. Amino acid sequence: CASRSTYEQYF. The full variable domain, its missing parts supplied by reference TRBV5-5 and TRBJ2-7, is DAGVTQSPTHLIKTRGQQVTLRCSPISGHKSVSWYQQVLGQGPQFIFQYYEKEERGRGNFPDRFSARQFPNYSSELNVNALLLGDSALYLCASRSTYEQYFGPGTRLTVT.

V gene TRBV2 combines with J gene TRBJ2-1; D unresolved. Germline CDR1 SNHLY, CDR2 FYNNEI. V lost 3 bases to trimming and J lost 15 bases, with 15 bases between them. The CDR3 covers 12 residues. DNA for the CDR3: TGTGCCAGCAGTGATGTGACCTTTGACCTGTTCTTC. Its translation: CASSDVTFDLFF. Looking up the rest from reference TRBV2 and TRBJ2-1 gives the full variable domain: EPEVTQTPSHQVTQMGQEVILRCVPISNHLYFYWYRQILGQKVEFLVSFYNNEISEKSEIFDDQFSVERPDGSNFTLKIRSTKLEDSAMYFCASSDVTFDLFFGPGTRLTVL.

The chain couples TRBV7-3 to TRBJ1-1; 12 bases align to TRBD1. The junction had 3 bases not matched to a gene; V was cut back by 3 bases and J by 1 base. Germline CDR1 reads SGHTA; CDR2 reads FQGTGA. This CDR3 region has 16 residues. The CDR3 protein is CASSLGTGGSNTEAFF. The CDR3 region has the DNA TGTGCCAGCAGCTTGGGGACAGGGGGCTCGAACACTGAAGCTTTCTTT.

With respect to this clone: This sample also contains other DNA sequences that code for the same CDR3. The CDR3 DNA follows: TGCGCCAGCAGCTTGTTCCAAGAGACCCAGTACTTC. It encodes CASSLFQETQYF. The chain carries TRBV5-1 and TRBJ2-5; D unclear. Trimming pared 1 base from V and 1 base from J, leaving 2 bases between. The CDR3 is 12 residues long. The germline gives CDR1 SGHRS, CDR2 YFSETQ.

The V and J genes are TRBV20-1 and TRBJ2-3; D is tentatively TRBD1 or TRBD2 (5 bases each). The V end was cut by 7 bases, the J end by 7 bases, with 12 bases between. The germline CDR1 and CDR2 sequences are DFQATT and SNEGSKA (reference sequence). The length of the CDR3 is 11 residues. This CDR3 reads CSVRDRHTQYF. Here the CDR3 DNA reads TGCAGTGTCAGGGACCGACATACGCAGTATTTT.

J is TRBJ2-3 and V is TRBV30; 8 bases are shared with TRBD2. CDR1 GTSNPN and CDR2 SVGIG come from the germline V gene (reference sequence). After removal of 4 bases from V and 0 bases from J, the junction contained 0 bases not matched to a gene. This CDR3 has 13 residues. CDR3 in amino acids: CAWTSGSTDTQYF. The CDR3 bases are TGTGCCTGGACTAGCGGGAGCACAGATACGCAGTATTTT.

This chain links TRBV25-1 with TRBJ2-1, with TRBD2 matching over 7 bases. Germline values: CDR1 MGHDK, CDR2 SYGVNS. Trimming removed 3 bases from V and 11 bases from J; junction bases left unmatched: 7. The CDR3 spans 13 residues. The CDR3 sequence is CASSDPRTRKQFF. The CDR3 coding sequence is TGTGCCAGCAGTGATCCTCGGACTAGGAAGCAGTTCTTC.

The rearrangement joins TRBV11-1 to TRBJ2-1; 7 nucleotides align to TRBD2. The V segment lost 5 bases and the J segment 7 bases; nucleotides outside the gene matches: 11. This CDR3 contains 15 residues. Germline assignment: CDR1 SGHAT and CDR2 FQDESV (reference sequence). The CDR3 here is CASSRRTGRANEQFF. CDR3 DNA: TGTGCCAGCAGCCGACGAACTGGGAGGGCGAATGAGCAGTTCTTC.

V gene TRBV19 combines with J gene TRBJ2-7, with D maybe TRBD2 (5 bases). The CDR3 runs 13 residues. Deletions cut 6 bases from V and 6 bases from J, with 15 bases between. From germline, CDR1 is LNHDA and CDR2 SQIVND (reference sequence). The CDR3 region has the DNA TGTGCCAGTAGCCAGATCCTAGCTGGCGAGCAGTACTTC. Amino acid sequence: CASSQILAGEQYF.

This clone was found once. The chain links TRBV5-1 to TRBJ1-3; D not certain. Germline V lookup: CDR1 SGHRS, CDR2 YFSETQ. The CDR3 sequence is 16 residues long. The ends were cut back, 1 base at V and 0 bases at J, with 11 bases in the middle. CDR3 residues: CASSLTTGNSGNTIYF. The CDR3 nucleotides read TGCGCCAGCAGCTTGACTACGGGAAACTCTGGAAACACCATATATTTT.

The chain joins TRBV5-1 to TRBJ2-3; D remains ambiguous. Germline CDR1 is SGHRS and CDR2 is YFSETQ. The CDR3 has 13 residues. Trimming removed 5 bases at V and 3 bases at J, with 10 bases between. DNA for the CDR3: TGCGCCAGCAGTTCCGATAGAACAGATACGCAGTATTTT. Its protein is CASSSDRTDTQYF. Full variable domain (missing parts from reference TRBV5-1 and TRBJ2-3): KAGVTQTPRYLIKTRGQQVTLSCSPISGHRSVSWYQQTPGQGLQFLFEYFSETQRNKGNFPGRFSGRQFSNSRSEMNVSTLELGDSALYLCASSSDRTDTQYFGPGTRLTVL.

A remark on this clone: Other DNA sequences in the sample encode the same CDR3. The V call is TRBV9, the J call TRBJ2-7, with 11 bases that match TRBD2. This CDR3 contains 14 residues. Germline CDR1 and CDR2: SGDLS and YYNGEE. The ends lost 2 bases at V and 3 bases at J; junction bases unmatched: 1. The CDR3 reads CASSVGLAVYEQYF. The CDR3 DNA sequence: TGTGCCAGCAGCGTGGGACTAGCGGTCTACGAGCAGTACTTC.

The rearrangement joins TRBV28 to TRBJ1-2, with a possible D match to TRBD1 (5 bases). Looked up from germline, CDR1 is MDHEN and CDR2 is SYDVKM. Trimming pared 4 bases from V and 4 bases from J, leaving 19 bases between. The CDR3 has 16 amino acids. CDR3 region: CASSYPGGGASYGYTF. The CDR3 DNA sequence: TGTGCCAGCAGTTATCCGGGGGGAGGGGCCAGCTATGGCTACACCTTC.

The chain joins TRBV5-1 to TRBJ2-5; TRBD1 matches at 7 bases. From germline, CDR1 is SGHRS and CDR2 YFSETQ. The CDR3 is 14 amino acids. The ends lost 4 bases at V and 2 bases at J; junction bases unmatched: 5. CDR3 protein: CASSHGTEQETQYF. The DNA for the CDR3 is TGCGCCAGCAGCCATGGGACAGAACAAGAGACCCAGTACTTC.

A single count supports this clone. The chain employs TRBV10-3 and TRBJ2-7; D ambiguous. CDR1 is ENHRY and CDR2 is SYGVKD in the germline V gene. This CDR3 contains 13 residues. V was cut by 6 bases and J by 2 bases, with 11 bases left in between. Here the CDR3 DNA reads TGTGCCATCAGGAACAGCATTCCCTACGAGCAGTACTTC. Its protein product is CAIRNSIPYEQYF.

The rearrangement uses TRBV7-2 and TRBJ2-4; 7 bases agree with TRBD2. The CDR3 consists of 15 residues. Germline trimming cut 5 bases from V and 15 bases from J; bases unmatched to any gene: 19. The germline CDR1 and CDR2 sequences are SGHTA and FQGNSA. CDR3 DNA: TGTGCCAGCAGCACCTCAACCGGCGGGAGTCTTGTGAGGTACTTC. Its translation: CASSTSTGGSLVRYF.

CDR3 sequence reads: CASYRGQGNTEAFF. DNA of the CDR3: TGTGCCAGCTACAGGGGGCAGGGGAACACTGAAGCTTTCTTT. V usage is TRBV5-4 and J usage is TRBJ1-1; 9 positions match TRBD1. V lost 7 bases and J lost 1; bases outside the gene matches: 5. The germline gives CDR1 SGHNT, CDR2 YYREEE (reference sequence). The CDR3 consists of 14 residues.

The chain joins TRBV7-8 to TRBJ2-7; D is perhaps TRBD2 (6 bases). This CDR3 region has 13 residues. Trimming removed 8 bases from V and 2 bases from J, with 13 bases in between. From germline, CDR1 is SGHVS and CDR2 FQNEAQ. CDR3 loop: CASSAGSPYEQYF. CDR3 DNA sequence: TGTGCCAGCTCTGCGGGGTCCCCCTACGAGCAGTACTTC.

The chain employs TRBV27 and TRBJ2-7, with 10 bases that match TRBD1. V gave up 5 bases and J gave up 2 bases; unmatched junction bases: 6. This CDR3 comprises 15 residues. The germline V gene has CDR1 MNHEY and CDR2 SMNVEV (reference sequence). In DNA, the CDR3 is TGTGCCAGCAGTCCGGGACAGGGGCGAACCTACGAGCAGTACTTC. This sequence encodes CASSPGQGRTYEQYF.

The CDR3: CASRNAGWGNQPQHF. The CDR3 bases are TGTGCCAGTAGAAACGCGGGCTGGGGCAATCAGCCCCAGCATTTT. The chain couples TRBV19 to TRBJ1-5; no firm D call. The CDR3 loop spans 15 amino acids. The germline V and J ends were trimmed by 6 bases and 2 bases, with 14 bases remaining between them. Germline CDR1 reads LNHDA; CDR2 reads SQIVND (reference sequence).